This entry lists 25 T cell receptor beta chains sequenced from one sample in a study of a mutant IDH1 vaccine in newly diagnosed glioma. The time point denotes: baseline, week 1 (first vaccination visit). Treatment: pre-vaccination baseline after standard-of-care therapy. Using immunoSEQ multiplex PCR, the repertoire was profiled, and TCRdb retains in-frame clones only, with some absent. Among around 60,000 clones listed, 80% to 95% were seen once. Sample: PBMCs, taken from a glioma patient treated with radiotherapy, temozolomide or both. All receptors come from a man aged 50 or older with glioma.

The V gene is TRBV7-8, the J gene TRBJ2-5; D is perhaps TRBD1 (5 bases). CDR1 and CDR2 from the germline V gene are SGHVS and FQNEAQ. The V end was cut by 6 bases, the J end by 5 bases, with 19 bases between. The CDR3 extends over 15 amino acids. This CDR3 reads CASRESALRDETQYF. In DNA form, the CDR3 reads TGTGCCAGCAGGGAAAGTGCCCTCAGGGATGAGACCCAGTACTTC.

V usage is TRBV2 and J usage is TRBJ1-5, with 7 bases lining up with TRBD1. V was clipped by 9 bases and J by 8 bases; unmatched bases: 10. The CDR3 covers 13 residues. Germline CDR1 and CDR2: SNHLY and FYNNEI. CDR3 coding DNA: TGTGCCAGTGACAGGGACAACGGGGAGCCCCAGCATTTT. Translating gives CASDRDNGEPQHF.

This sequence joins TRBV10-3 and TRBJ1-2; a possible D gene is TRBD1 (6 bases). V was clipped by 3 bases and J by 3 bases, with 8 bases between them. The CDR3 totals 13 residues. Per the germline V gene, CDR1 is ENHRY and CDR2 is SYGVKD. CDR3 coding DNA: TGTGCCATCAGTGACAAGGGGGACTATGGCTACACCTTC. Protein product: CAISDKGDYGYTF.

J is TRBJ1-3 and V is TRBV29-1; TRBD1 agrees at 7 bases. Looked up from germline, CDR1 is SQVTM and CDR2 is ANQGSEA. V shed 2 bases and J 2 bases; nucleotides not matched to a gene: 3. The CDR3 spans 14 residues. CDR3 protein: CSVELQGTGNTIYF. CDR3 nucleotides: TGCAGCGTTGAACTACAGGGGACTGGAAACACCATATATTTT. Combining the CDR3 with reference TRBV29-1 and TRBJ1-3 gives the whole variable domain SAVISQKPSRDICQRGTSLTIQCQVDSQVTMMFWYRQQPGQSLTLIATANQGSEATYESGFVIDKFPISRPNLTFSTLTVSNMSPEDSSIYLCSVELQGTGNTIYFGEGSWLTVV.

The rearrangement joins TRBV9 to TRBJ1-3; D ambiguous. CDR3 size: 14 residues. Trimming removed 5 bases from V and 0 bases from J, with 9 bases in between. In germline, CDR1 is SGDLS, CDR2 YYNGEE. CDR3 bases: TGTGCCAGCAGATCAGGCAACTCTGGAAACACCATATATTTT. This sequence encodes CASRSGNSGNTIYF.

The gene calls are TRBV18 and TRBJ1-5; no definite D call. The CDR3 totals 14 residues. V was clipped by 6 bases and J by 4 bases, with 13 bases between them. Germline CDR1 KGHSH, CDR2 LQKENI. The CDR3 region is CASSSRGRNQPQHF. The CDR3, as DNA: TGTGCCAGCTCTTCCCGCGGGAGGAATCAGCCCCAGCATTTT.

This chain joins TRBV7-9 and TRBJ1-2; D is uncertain. Trimming removed 1 base from V and 4 bases from J, with 10 bases in between. The germline CDR1 and CDR2 sequences are SEHNR and FQNEAQ (reference sequence). The CDR3 length is 14 residues. CDR3 sequence (DNA): TGTGCCAGCAGCTTAGTTGAGGATCCCTATGGCTACACCTTC. It is translated as CASSLVEDPYGYTF.

This sequence joins TRBV15 and TRBJ2-1; 7 bases match TRBD1. Germline CDR1 is LNHNV and CDR2 is YYDKDF (reference sequence). V lost 0 bases and J lost 15; bases outside the gene matches: 8. This CDR3 is built from 13 residues. The CDR3: CATSRDPTGVRFF. CDR3 DNA: TGTGCCACCAGCAGAGATCCCACAGGGGTCCGGTTCTTC.

The genes are TRBV7-8 and TRBJ2-3, with unresolved D. Germline values: CDR1 SGHVS, CDR2 FQNEAQ. The CDR3 sequence is 12 residues long. V lost 5 bases to trimming and J lost 4 bases, with 7 bases between them. The CDR3 nucleotides are TGTGCCAGCAGCCTAATGGCAGATACGCAGTATTTT. Translated, it gives CASSLMADTQYF.

This clone was seen a few times. This chain links TRBV19 with TRBJ1-2; 8 positions agree with TRBD1. The V and J ends lost 8 bases and 4 bases, in that order; junction bases with no gene match: 15. This CDR3 is 16 amino acids long. Germline loops: CDR1 LNHDA, CDR2 SQIVND (reference sequence). Here the CDR3 DNA reads TGTGCCAGTCATACCCACGCGGGACAGGATATCTATGGCTACACCTTC. The encoded protein is CASHTHAGQDIYGYTF.

The chain recombines TRBV4-1 with TRBJ2-5, with D perhaps TRBD1 (6 bases). V dropped 0 bases and J dropped 3 bases, with 8 bases sitting between them. The germline gives CDR1 MGHRA, CDR2 YSYEKL. This CDR3 spans 14 amino acids. CDR3 DNA sequence: TGCGCCAGCAGCCAAGAAAAGGGGGAAGAGACCCAGTACTTC. Residues: CASSQEKGEETQYF.

The chain links TRBV4-1 to TRBJ2-5; no definite D call. There are 17 residues in the CDR3. CDR1 MGHRA and CDR2 YSYEKL come from the germline V gene. Trimming pared 1 base from V and 5 bases from J, leaving 20 bases between. This CDR3 reads CASSQVPFPDPTETQYF. Here the CDR3 DNA reads TGCGCCAGCAGCCAAGTTCCGTTTCCCGACCCGACGGAGACCCAGTACTTC.

J is TRBJ2-3 and V is TRBV9; no definite D call. Germline V lookup: CDR1 SGDLS, CDR2 YYNGEE. Deletions cut 2 bases from V and 4 bases from J, with 8 bases between. This CDR3 spans 13 amino acids. The CDR3 DNA sequence: TGTGCCAGCAGCGTCCAAGTAGCAGATACGCAGTATTTT. It encodes CASSVQVADTQYF.

The chain recombines TRBV5-1 with TRBJ2-7; 13 nucleotides align to TRBD2. After removal of 4 bases from V and 2 bases from J, the junction contained 12 bases not matched to a gene. CDR3 length equals 18 residues. The V gene's germline CDR1 is SGHRS and CDR2 YFSETQ. The CDR3 is CASSRTEGLAGSAYEQYF. For the CDR3, the DNA is TGCGCCAGCAGCCGGACCGAGGGACTAGCGGGAAGTGCCTACGAGCAGTACTTC. The entire variable domain, with the rest obtained from reference TRBV5-1 and TRBJ2-7, is as follows: KAGVTQTPRYLIKTRGQQVTLSCSPISGHRSVSWYQQTPGQGLQFLFEYFSETQRNKGNFPGRFSGRQFSNSRSEMNVSTLELGDSALYLCASSRTEGLAGSAYEQYFGPGTRLTVT.

Only one count was recorded for this clone. This rearrangement joins TRBV6-1 to TRBJ2-5, with no clear D. V was pared by 7 bases and J by 3 bases, with 12 bases between. Germline CDR1 and CDR2: MNHNS and SASEGT. The CDR3 length is 13 residues. The CDR3 is CASNALIEETQYF. DNA of the CDR3: TGTGCCAGCAATGCCTTGATCGAAGAGACCCAGTACTTC.

The chain combines TRBV2 with TRBJ1-1; a possible D gene is TRBD1 (6 bases). Trimming pared 6 bases from V and 12 bases from J, leaving 20 bases between. Germline V gene sequence: CDR1 SNHLY, CDR2 FYNNEI. This CDR3 has 13 amino acids. The CDR3 loop is CASSQIRTEGPFF. The CDR3 bases are TGTGCCAGCAGCCAAATAAGGACAGAGGGTCCTTTCTTT.

The gene calls are TRBV6-6 and TRBJ1-5; 8 positions match TRBD1. Germline V gives CDR1 MNHNY, CDR2 SVGAGI (reference sequence). Unmatched junction bases numbered 7, after V lost 6 bases and J lost 3 bases. This CDR3 is built from 15 residues. The CDR3 region is CASRNRGSNNQPQHF. The CDR3 region has the DNA TGTGCCAGCAGGAACAGGGGGTCGAACAATCAGCCCCAGCATTTT.

The V gene is TRBV28, the J gene TRBJ1-2, with D possibly TRBD1 on 5 matching bases. CDR1 is MDHEN and CDR2 is SYDVKM in the germline V gene. V lost 6 bases and J 5 bases, leaving 19 bases between the germline ends. This CDR3 has 15 residues. CDR3: CASRGITDNRYGYTF. DNA for the CDR3: TGTGCCAGCAGGGGCATTACGGACAACAGATATGGCTACACCTTC.

This chain links TRBV27 with TRBJ1-5; perhaps TRBD1 as D (6 bases). Germline V gene data show CDR1 as MNHEY and CDR2 as SMNVEV (reference sequence). The V end lost 4 bases, the J end lost 4 bases, and 14 bases lay between the germline ends. The CDR3 consists of 15 residues. The chain's CDR3 is CASSSRGSPNQPQHF. CDR3 sequence (DNA): TGTGCCAGCAGTTCCAGGGGCTCTCCGAATCAGCCCCAGCATTTT.

The chain joins TRBV28 to TRBJ2-7; D call uncertain. Germline CDR1 and CDR2: MDHEN and SYDVKM. V lost 2 bases to trimming and J lost 4 bases, with 15 bases between them. The CDR3 extends over 15 amino acids. The CDR3 DNA follows: TGTGCCAGCAGTTTAGTTCCGGACGGGTTTTACGAGCAGTACTTC. As protein: CASSLVPDGFYEQYF. Full variable domain (remainder filled in from reference TRBV28 and TRBJ2-7): DVKVTQSSRYLVKRTGEKVFLECVQDMDHENMFWYRQDPGLGLRLIYFSYDVKMKEKGDIPEGYSVSREKKERFSLILESASTNQTSMYLCASSLVPDGFYEQYFGPGTRLTVT.

The chain joins TRBV29-1 to TRBJ2-6, with D possibly TRBD1 on 6 matching bases. This CDR3 region has 15 residues. CDR1 and CDR2 (germline): SQVTM, ANQGSEA. The V end lost 4 bases, the J end lost 2 bases, and 12 bases lay between the germline ends. The CDR3 reads CSVATGLAGANVLTF. As DNA, the CDR3 is TGCAGCGTTGCCACAGGGCTAGCTGGGGCCAACGTCCTGACTTTC.

The J gene is TRBJ2-7, the V gene TRBV4-3; D is unclear. The V gene lost 0 bases and the J gene lost 7 bases, with 16 bases spanning the gap. Per germline, CDR1 LGHNA and CDR2 YSLEER. The CDR3 totals 15 residues. This CDR3 reads CASSQDLVRVEEQYF. The CDR3 bases are TGCGCCAGCAGCCAAGATTTGGTTAGGGTTGAAGAGCAGTACTTC.

This chain connects TRBV14 to TRBJ2-5; TRBD1 aligns across 7 bases. Germline values: CDR1 SGHDN, CDR2 FVKESK. The CDR3 length is 16 residues. With V trimmed by 1 base and J by 7 bases, 12 bases remained unmatched. CDR3 sequence: CASSQGTGAPVGTQYF. DNA for the CDR3: TGTGCCAGCAGCCAAGGGACAGGCGCACCGGTGGGGACCCAGTACTTC.

For the CDR3, the DNA is TGTGCCAGCAGCTGGATGGGGTACGAGCAGTACTTC. It codes for CASSWMGYEQYF. The rearrangement joins TRBV5-6 to TRBJ2-7; D call uncertain. Per the germline V gene, CDR1 is SGHDT and CDR2 is YYEEEE. The CDR3 length is 12 residues. Between the trimmed V and J ends, which lost 3 bases and 4 bases, there was a span of 8 bases.

In its sample, this clone was seen a few times. This chain connects TRBV7-9 to TRBJ2-1; 7 bases agree with TRBD1. Germline assignment: CDR1 SEHNR and CDR2 FQNEAQ (reference sequence). Trimming at V came to 6 bases and at J to 9 bases, leaving 5 bases not matched to a gene. The CDR3 is 12 residues long. The chain's CDR3 is CASRTGFLEQFF. CDR3 nucleotides: TGTGCCAGCAGGACAGGGTTTCTTGAGCAGTTCTTC.